The present entry profiles one T cell receptor beta chain with its context. The V gene lost 2 bases and the J gene lost 2 bases, with 9 bases spanning the gap. CDR3 size: 14 residues. The germline gives CDR1 SGHTA, CDR2 FQGNSA. This record belongs to a study of blood T cell repertoires in COVID-19. Study as a whole: Samples taken during acute and convalescent COVID-19 were collected in the United States, Italy and Spain.

The data were produced by immunoSEQ multiplex PCR, yet TCRdb's version contains in-frame clones alone and is incomplete. The sample holds 650,000 to 800,000 clones, approximately 90% seen once. The chain is built from TRBV7-2 and TRBJ1-2; D is ambiguous. Sequencing input: peripheral blood. The sequence was obtained from a woman between 18 and 29 years old with acute or convalescent COVID-19. The CDR3 spells CASSLRTGNYGYTF. The CDR3 nucleotides read TGTGCCAGCAGCTTAAGGACGGGAAACTATGGCTACACCTTC.